This is a list of T cell receptor beta chains from one sample in a study of cytomegalovirus exposure and HLA in healthy donors. Only in-frame clones appear in the TCRdb table, and some are missing; sequencing was by immunoSEQ multiplex PCR. Of fewer than 250,000 clones listed, roughly 80% are singletons. Source material: PBMCs. The receptors originated from a girl aged 2 to 10 in good health and CMV-seronegative. The CDR3 runs from the conserved cysteine through the conserved F or W.

>TRBV6-5|16
CASSYYVISGPHTAFF
>TRBV2|15
CASSEIAGGHNEQFF
>TRBV30|15
CAWSGDTGGSYGYTF
>TRBV7-9|12
CASSLDGVWAFF
>TRBV19|18
CASSPLGRGTGGIYGYTF
>TRBV5-6|15
CASSSDITNTGELFF
>TRBV6-5|15
CAIRETGTGNSPLHF
>TRBV6-6|16
CASSYSGQGVTDTQYF
>TRBV6-6|11
CASSASETQYF
>TRBV7-9|13
CASSRGAYNEQFF
>TRBV2|15
CASSTFGTPYNEQFF
>TRBV6-1|13
CASTRTGGHGYTF
>TRBV28|19
CASSPGGTAFGTTNEKLFF
>TRBV6-5|15
CASTSNPGVPGELFF
>TRBV14|17
CASSQPRLKDGGNTIYF
>TRBV6-1|16
CASSGSPGQGVYEQYF
>TRBV6-5|15
CASSILAFSYNEQFF
>TRBV9|16
CASSVAGTGAGNTIYF
>TRBV11-1|15
CASSSDRVSLYEQYF
>TRBV5-6|17
CASSTGTGGWRFYGYTF
>TRBV18|13
CASSPRAPDTQYF
>TRBV6-1|13
CASSEGRGSMQYF
>TRBV11-2|13
CASLPGGTDTQYF
>TRBV28|12
CASSLPDRQQFF
>TRBV19|14
CASSIRGQHYEQYF
>TRBV6-1|14
CASSLDRGVSPLHF
>TRBV12-5|13
CASGPQGAYEQYF
>TRBV27|14
CASSLAGDSYEQYF
>TRBV5-6|16
CASSLRTGNGANVLTF
>TRBV10-1|15
CASSEGTGVTYEQYF
>TRBV6-4|15
CASSLQGRATDTQYF
>TRBV6-1|13
CASSAGWNTEAFF
>TRBV9|15
CASSAGQATNTEAFF
>TRBV29-1|13
CSVGGGRETEAFF
>TRBV19|16
CASSLLGGVSYNEQFF
>TRBV6-5|15
CASSYLGQINTEAFF
>TRBV5-5|15
CASSLMGDSNYGYTF
>TRBV5-5|16
CASSLGLGQGAYEQYF
>TRBV7-9|14
CASSLTSTNYGYTF
>TRBV10-1|14
CASSSGTPINEQFF
>TRBV6-6|15
CASSYAEDTNQPQHF
>TRBV19|13
CASSIRTGRIYFF
>TRBV2|15
CASSELYRFGSEQYF
>TRBV4-2|13
CASSRTGDYEQYF
>TRBV6-1|15
CASPEEGWVDTEAFF
>TRBV7-3|12
CASSLQGDEQFF
>TRBV11-2|16
CASSLSGTGSYNEQFF
>TRBV7-6|14
CASSFGQGRTEAFF
>TRBV30|14
CAWSVSGYTGELFF
>TRBV29-1|11
CSVPGVDTQYF
>TRBV5-6|17
CASSYLTQAGGDYGYTF
>TRBV18|12
CASSPIENTIYF
>TRBV10-2|19
CASSESRYATDSGANVLTF
>TRBV29-1|13
CSVEGRMNTEAFF
>TRBV5-1|13
CASSLTGNTEAFF